The rows below give T cell receptor beta chains drawn from one sample of a study of blood T cells in healthy people across ages. MiXCR, run by TCRdb on the 5' RACE reads, gives a single entry per CDR3 protein. This table has about 1.1 million distinct CDR3 sequences, around two fifths appearing once. Sequencing was carried out using blood. Receptor source: a man aged 18-30 years in good health. Both conserved end residues are part of each CDR3. The order of the fields is D gene, J gene, V gene, CDR3 length, clone size, CDR3 protein, CDR3 DNA. A D gene is named only where the DNA matches it firmly. Clone size appears in some rows only: once, few, many, or a class for an expanded clone.

D gene: -; J gene: TRBJ1-5; V gene: TRBV20-1; CDR3 length: 13; clone size: -; CDR3 protein: CSAITDSNQPQHF; CDR3 DNA: TGCAGTGCTATCACAGATAGCAATCAGCCCCAGCATTTT
D gene: -; J gene: TRBJ1-1; V gene: TRBV5-1; CDR3 length: 14; clone size: few; CDR3 protein: CASSLRTVSTEAFF; CDR3 DNA: TGCGCCAGCAGCCTACGGACAGTGAGCACTGAAGCTTTCTTT
D gene: TRBD1; J gene: TRBJ1-1; V gene: TRBV2; CDR3 length: 15; clone size: -; CDR3 protein: CASSGTAGTGGRAFF; CDR3 DNA: TGTGCCAGCAGCGGTACGGCCGGGACAGGGGGCAGAGCTTTCTTT
D gene: TRBD1; J gene: TRBJ1-1; V gene: TRBV7-2; CDR3 length: 14; clone size: -; CDR3 protein: CASSGRTGGLDAFF; CDR3 DNA: TGTGCCAGCAGCGGACGGACAGGGGGGTTGGATGCTTTCTTT
D gene: -; J gene: TRBJ2-3; V gene: TRBV9; CDR3 length: 16; clone size: few; CDR3 protein: CASSVATMAGTDTQYF; CDR3 DNA: TGTGCCAGCAGCGTAGCTACTATGGCGGGCACAGATACGCAGTATTTT
D gene: -; J gene: TRBJ1-1; V gene: TRBV7-2; CDR3 length: 19; clone size: -; CDR3 protein: CASSSRGGLGVEADTEAFF; CDR3 DNA: TGTGCCAGCAGCTCTCGCGGCGGTTTAGGGGTCGAGGCAGACACTGAAGCTTTCTTT
D gene: -; J gene: TRBJ2-3; V gene: TRBV7-8; CDR3 length: 15; clone size: -; CDR3 protein: CASSPPTSDSDTQYF; CDR3 DNA: TGTGCCAGCAGCCCCCCGACTAGTGACTCAGATACGCAGTATTTT
D gene: -; J gene: TRBJ1-1; V gene: TRBV9; CDR3 length: 13; clone size: few; CDR3 protein: CTSNDGGNTEAFF; CDR3 DNA: TGTACCAGCAACGACGGGGGAAACACTGAAGCTTTCTTT
D gene: -; J gene: TRBJ1-2; V gene: TRBV29-1; CDR3 length: 12; clone size: few; CDR3 protein: CSVDTANYGYTF; CDR3 DNA: TGCAGCGTTGATACGGCTAACTATGGCTACACCTTC
D gene: -; J gene: TRBJ2-7; V gene: TRBV4-3; CDR3 length: 14; clone size: -; CDR3 protein: CASSHAVVGDEQYF; CDR3 DNA: TGCGCCAGCAGCCATGCGGTCGTTGGGGACGAGCAGTACTTC
D gene: -; J gene: TRBJ1-5; V gene: TRBV7-9; CDR3 length: 13; clone size: -; CDR3 protein: CSSKKTGGQPQHF; CDR3 DNA: TGTTCCAGCAAGAAGACGGGAGGGCAGCCCCAGCATTTT
D gene: TRBD1; J gene: TRBJ1-1; V gene: TRBV5-5; CDR3 length: 15; clone size: -; CDR3 protein: CASSFIGQGNTEAFF; CDR3 DNA: TGTGCCAGCAGCTTCATAGGACAGGGCAACACTGAAGCTTTCTTT
D gene: -; J gene: TRBJ1-1; V gene: TRBV20-1; CDR3 length: 13; clone size: -; CDR3 protein: CSATGPSNTEAFF; CDR3 DNA: TGCAGTGCAACCGGGCCATCAAACACTGAAGCTTTCTTT
D gene: -; J gene: TRBJ2-3; V gene: TRBV6-5; CDR3 length: 14; clone size: few; CDR3 protein: CASSVTVTQSTQYF; CDR3 DNA: TGTGCCAGCAGCGTTACCGTCACACAGTCTACGCAGTATTTT
D gene: -; J gene: TRBJ2-2; V gene: TRBV5-1; CDR3 length: 12; clone size: few; CDR3 protein: CASKWGPGELFF; CDR3 DNA: TGCGCCAGCAAGTGGGGACCCGGGGAGCTGTTTTTT
D gene: -; J gene: TRBJ2-3; V gene: TRBV27; CDR3 length: 14; clone size: few; CDR3 protein: CASSFSTQGDTQYF; CDR3 DNA: TGTGCCAGCAGTTTCTCCACCCAGGGAGATACGCAGTATTTT
D gene: TRBD1; J gene: TRBJ2-5; V gene: TRBV25-1; CDR3 length: 15; clone size: few; CDR3 protein: CASTRMGTAQETQYF; CDR3 DNA: TGTGCCAGCACCCGAATGGGGACAGCTCAAGAGACCCAGTACTTC
D gene: TRBD1; J gene: TRBJ2-2; V gene: TRBV4-3; CDR3 length: 16; clone size: -; CDR3 protein: CASSRDREEDTGELFF; CDR3 DNA: TGCGCCAGCAGCCGGGACAGGGAAGAGGACACCGGGGAGCTGTTTTTT
D gene: -; J gene: TRBJ2-7; V gene: TRBV9; CDR3 length: 14; clone size: -; CDR3 protein: CASSVSGNSYEQYF; CDR3 DNA: TGTGCCAGCAGCGTCAGTGGGAATTCCTACGAGCAGTACTTC
D gene: -; J gene: TRBJ2-3; V gene: TRBV2; CDR3 length: 14; clone size: -; CDR3 protein: CASTGGASTDMQYF; CDR3 DNA: TGTGCCAGCACCGGAGGGGCCAGCACAGATATGCAGTATTTT
D gene: -; J gene: TRBJ2-5; V gene: TRBV12-3/TRBV12-4; CDR3 length: 13; clone size: -; CDR3 protein: CASSPVNWDEQYF; CDR3 DNA: TGTGCCAGCAGCCCCGTTAATTGGGATGAGCAGTACTTC
D gene: TRBD2; J gene: TRBJ2-3; V gene: TRBV19; CDR3 length: 15; clone size: few; CDR3 protein: CASSITSGSTDTQYF; CDR3 DNA: TGTGCCAGTAGTATAACTAGCGGGAGCACAGATACGCAGTATTTT
D gene: -; J gene: TRBJ1-6; V gene: TRBV5-1; CDR3 length: 13; clone size: -; CDR3 protein: CASSPGSDSPLHF; CDR3 DNA: TGCGCCAGCAGCCCGGGATCAGATTCACCCCTCCACTTT
D gene: -; J gene: TRBJ1-5; V gene: TRBV29-1; CDR3 length: 13; clone size: -; CDR3 protein: CSVTQGANQPQHF; CDR3 DNA: TGCAGCGTTACACAGGGTGCCAATCAGCCCCAGCATTTT
D gene: -; J gene: TRBJ1-1; V gene: TRBV5-5; CDR3 length: 15; clone size: -; CDR3 protein: CASSSYVLGGDEAFF; CDR3 DNA: TGTGCCAGCAGCTCCTACGTGTTGGGGGGAGATGAAGCTTTCTTT
D gene: TRBD1; J gene: TRBJ1-2; V gene: TRBV9; CDR3 length: 15; clone size: -; CDR3 protein: CASSARQGPFVGCTF; CDR3 DNA: TGTGCCAGCAGCGCAAGACAGGGGCCATTTGTGGGCTGCACCTTC
D gene: -; J gene: TRBJ2-2; V gene: TRBV7-2; CDR3 length: 14; clone size: -; CDR3 protein: CASSLGLRGGELFF; CDR3 DNA: TGTGCCAGCAGCTTAGGACTCCGGGGCGGGGAGCTGTTTTTT
D gene: -; J gene: TRBJ2-6; V gene: TRBV6-2/TRBV6-3; CDR3 length: 15; clone size: -; CDR3 protein: CASSYRGYGANVLTF; CDR3 DNA: TGTGCCAGCAGTTACAGGGGGTATGGGGCCAACGTCCTGACTTTC
D gene: -; J gene: TRBJ2-1; V gene: TRBV5-1; CDR3 length: 13; clone size: few; CDR3 protein: CASSSGPGDEQFF; CDR3 DNA: TGCGCCAGCAGCTCGGGACCTGGGGATGAGCAGTTCTTC
D gene: -; J gene: TRBJ1-2; V gene: TRBV4-3; CDR3 length: 17; clone size: -; CDR3 protein: CASSQDLNREKFSGYTF; CDR3 DNA: TGCGCCAGCAGCCAAGATCTGAACAGGGAAAAGTTTAGTGGCTACACCTTC
D gene: TRBD1; J gene: TRBJ2-3; V gene: TRBV24-1; CDR3 length: 16; clone size: -; CDR3 protein: CATSDPTGGGTDTQYF; CDR3 DNA: TGTGCCACCAGTGACCCTACAGGGGGAGGCACAGATACGCAGTATTTT
D gene: -; J gene: TRBJ2-7; V gene: TRBV20-1; CDR3 length: 13; clone size: -; CDR3 protein: CSASRAGEREQYF; CDR3 DNA: TGCAGTGCTAGCCGGGCCGGCGAACGGGAGCAGTACTTC
D gene: -; J gene: TRBJ1-5; V gene: TRBV9; CDR3 length: 13; clone size: -; CDR3 protein: CASSVREDQPQHF; CDR3 DNA: TGTGCCAGCAGCGTAAGGGAGGATCAGCCCCAGCATTTT
D gene: -; J gene: TRBJ1-4; V gene: TRBV19; CDR3 length: 16; clone size: -; CDR3 protein: CASRHAWDATNEKLFF; CDR3 DNA: TGTGCCAGTAGACATGCCTGGGACGCAACTAATGAAAAACTGTTTTTT
D gene: -; J gene: TRBJ1-2; V gene: TRBV12-3/TRBV12-4; CDR3 length: 13; clone size: few; CDR3 protein: CASSFESNYGYTF; CDR3 DNA: TGTGCCAGCAGTTTTGAGTCTAACTATGGCTACACCTTC
D gene: TRBD1; J gene: TRBJ1-2; V gene: TRBV4-3; CDR3 length: 14; clone size: -; CDR3 protein: CASSPDRVNIGYTF; CDR3 DNA: TGCGCCAGCAGCCCTGACAGGGTCAACATCGGCTACACCTTC
D gene: -; J gene: TRBJ1-1; V gene: TRBV10-3; CDR3 length: 14; clone size: -; CDR3 protein: CAISETQLNTEAFF; CDR3 DNA: TGTGCCATCAGTGAGACACAGCTGAACACTGAAGCTTTCTTT
D gene: -; J gene: TRBJ2-4; V gene: TRBV11-1; CDR3 length: 17; clone size: -; CDR3 protein: CASSLAAGRGAKNIQYF; CDR3 DNA: TGTGCCAGCAGCTTAGCGGCAGGGCGCGGGGCCAAAAACATTCAGTACTTC
D gene: -; J gene: TRBJ1-1; V gene: TRBV20-1; CDR3 length: 15; clone size: few; CDR3 protein: CSARGEQGWGTEAFF; CDR3 DNA: TGCAGTGCCCGAGGGGAACAGGGTTGGGGCACTGAAGCTTTCTTT
D gene: -; J gene: TRBJ2-1; V gene: TRBV28; CDR3 length: 14; clone size: -; CDR3 protein: CASRAGPTYNEQFF; CDR3 DNA: TGTGCCAGCAGGGCGGGGCCTACCTACAATGAGCAGTTCTTC
D gene: -; J gene: TRBJ1-5; V gene: TRBV6-1; CDR3 length: 14; clone size: few; CDR3 protein: CASSETGSHQPQHF; CDR3 DNA: TGTGCCAGCAGTGAAACAGGGTCGCATCAGCCCCAGCATTTT
D gene: -; J gene: TRBJ2-1; V gene: TRBV3-1; CDR3 length: 15; clone size: -; CDR3 protein: CASSQGAQGGNEQFF; CDR3 DNA: TGTGCCAGCAGCCAAGGAGCTCAGGGTGGTAATGAGCAGTTCTTC
D gene: TRBD1; J gene: TRBJ1-2; V gene: TRBV20-1; CDR3 length: 14; clone size: few; CDR3 protein: CSARDPGGRYGYTF; CDR3 DNA: TGCAGTGCTAGAGATCCAGGGGGCCGCTATGGCTACACCTTC
D gene: TRBD2; J gene: TRBJ2-3; V gene: TRBV6-1; CDR3 length: 18; clone size: few; CDR3 protein: CASKRLAGGTTSTDTQYF; CDR3 DNA: TGTGCCAGCAAGAGGCTAGCGGGGGGGACAACTAGCACAGATACGCAGTATTTT
D gene: -; J gene: TRBJ2-1; V gene: TRBV6-5; CDR3 length: 14; clone size: -; CDR3 protein: CAGSYSGKYNEQFF; CDR3 DNA: TGTGCCGGCAGTTACTCGGGGAAATACAATGAGCAGTTCTTC
D gene: -; J gene: TRBJ2-1; V gene: TRBV11-2; CDR3 length: 15; clone size: few; CDR3 protein: CASSQSSRTYNEQFF; CDR3 DNA: TGTGCCAGCAGTCAATCTAGCCGAACCTACAATGAGCAGTTCTTC